The 28 T cell receptor beta chains in this list originate from one sample, sequenced in a study of shared clonotypes between healthy human individuals. Profiling relied on immunoSEQ multiplex PCR, and the TCRdb table lists in-frame clones only, not all of them. In the table there are 300,000 or so clones, less than 85% of which are singletons. Sequencing was performed on memory CD4+ T cells sorted from blood. Described subset: CD45RA-negative fraction. These receptors originate from a man aged 25-40 years in good health.

The chain joins TRBV5-5 to TRBJ1-6; weak D call: TRBD1 (5 bases). CDR3 length: 13 amino acids. The V end was cut by 1 base, the J end by 10 bases, with 9 bases between. Germline CDR1 and CDR2: SGHKS and YYEKEE (reference sequence). The CDR3 sequence is CASSLTGESPLHF. For the CDR3, the DNA is TGTGCCAGCAGCTTGACAGGTGAATCACCCCTCCACTTT.

V usage is TRBV28 and J usage is TRBJ2-1, with D perhaps matching TRBD2 (6 bases). Germline-derived CDR1 and CDR2 are MDHEN and SYDVKM. The CDR3 runs 15 residues. Trimming stripped 3 bases from V and 0 bases from J, with 9 bases between. The CDR3 spells CASSFWRGSYNEQFF. For the CDR3, the DNA is TGTGCCAGCAGTTTCTGGCGGGGCTCCTACAATGAGCAGTTCTTC.

The chain is built from TRBV18 and TRBJ2-7, with 8 bases lining up with TRBD2. Trimming cost V 2 bases and J 3 bases; bases outside gene matches: 9. This CDR3 has 16 residues. Germline-derived CDR1 and CDR2 are KGHSH and LQKENI. The CDR3 bases are TGTGCCAGCTCACCAAACGGGGCGGGAGGTGGCTACGAGCAGTACTTC. Its translation: CASSPNGAGGGYEQYF.

The V call is TRBV4-1, the J call TRBJ2-1; TRBD2 matches at 10 bases. V dropped 0 bases and J dropped 9; count of bases not matched to a gene: 8. This CDR3 spans 16 amino acids. Germline values: CDR1 MGHRA, CDR2 YSYEKL. The CDR3 nucleotides are TGCGCCAGCAGCCAAGATTACCCACTAGCGGGGTCTGAGCAGTTCTTC. Amino acids: CASSQDYPLAGSEQFF.

V is TRBV28 and J is TRBJ1-5; maybe TRBD1 (5 bases). Trimming cost V 4 bases and J 6 bases, with 13 bases left between them. From germline, CDR1 is MDHEN and CDR2 SYDVKM. The CDR3 has 14 amino acids. This chain's CDR3 is CASSSLLTGQPQHF. CDR3 nucleotide sequence: TGTGCCAGCAGTTCACTCCTCACAGGTCAGCCCCAGCATTTT. Based on the CDR3 plus reference TRBV28 and TRBJ1-5, the full variable domain is DVKVTQSSRYLVKRTGEKVFLECVQDMDHENMFWYRQDPGLGLRLIYFSYDVKMKEKGDIPEGYSVSREKKERFSLILESASTNQTSMYLCASSSLLTGQPQHFGDGTRLSIL.

This chain joins TRBV6-1 and TRBJ2-7; D is uncertain. V was trimmed by 1 base and J by 4 bases, leaving 5 bases between them. From germline, CDR1 is MNHNS and CDR2 SASEGT. The CDR3 totals 12 residues. The CDR3 loop is CASSEVGYEQYF. Written as DNA, the CDR3 is TGTGCCAGCAGTGAAGTTGGGTACGAGCAGTACTTC.

The chain links TRBV7-2 to TRBJ2-7; possibly TRBD1 for D (5 bases). Germline V CDR1 and CDR2: SGHTA, FQGNSA. V gave up 5 bases and J gave up 6 bases, with 14 bases separating them. This CDR3 has 13 residues. The CDR3 here is CASSRGHRAEQYF. CDR3 nucleotide sequence: TGTGCCAGCAGCAGAGGACACCGTGCCGAGCAGTACTTC.

The CDR3 loop reads CASSQGPHGRGVDEQFF. CDR3 coding DNA: TGCGCCAGCAGCCAAGGTCCCCACGGGAGGGGCGTCGATGAGCAGTTCTTC. This rearrangement joins TRBV4-3 to TRBJ2-1; TRBD2 agrees at 8 bases. The CDR3 consists of 17 residues. The V gene end was trimmed by 1 base and the J gene end by 8 bases; junction bases not matched to a gene: 13. Germline CDR1 reads LGHNA; CDR2 reads YSLEER.

This chain connects TRBV7-2 to TRBJ2-1, with unresolved D. The CDR3 has 14 residues. V was pared by 1 base and J by 5 bases, with 9 bases between. Germline CDR1 and CDR2: SGHTA and FQGNSA. The CDR3 loop reads CASSLEWSNNEQFF. Here the CDR3 DNA reads TGTGCCAGCAGCTTAGAGTGGTCTAACAATGAGCAGTTCTTC.

The chain has TRBV4-2 and TRBJ2-7; 7 bases fit TRBD1. Trimming at V came to 2 bases and at J to 4 bases, leaving 14 bases not matched to a gene. Germline CDR1 and CDR2: LGHNA and YNFKEQ. The CDR3 extends over 17 amino acids. CDR3 amino acids: CASSQPTPATGNYEQYF. The CDR3 region has the DNA TGTGCCAGCAGCCAACCAACGCCCGCGACAGGGAATTACGAGCAGTACTTC.

This clone was counted at least ten times. Other DNA sequences within the sample encode an identical CDR3. The chain uses TRBV28 and TRBJ2-3; D is ambiguous. The V gene's germline CDR1 is MDHEN and CDR2 SYDVKM. V shed 2 bases and J shed 7 bases, with 7 bases lying between them. This CDR3 has 12 residues. In nucleotides, the CDR3 is TGTGCCAGCAGTTTAGTTAGGTATACGCAGTATTTT. This sequence encodes CASSLVRYTQYF.

V and J are TRBV7-2 and TRBJ2-7, with D possibly matching TRBD2 (5 bases). Trimming removed 1 base at V and 7 bases at J, with 11 bases between. The CDR3 consists of 13 residues. CDR1 and CDR2 (germline): SGHTA, FQGNSA. The CDR3 sequence: CASSLVEAGEQYF. CDR3 coding DNA: TGTGCCAGCAGCTTAGTGGAGGCTGGGGAGCAGTACTTC.

The chain has TRBV6-6 and TRBJ1-3; TRBD1 aligns across 8 bases. The CDR3 loop spans 14 amino acids. CDR1 MNHNY and CDR2 SVGAGI come from the germline V gene (reference sequence). V lost 5 bases to trimming and J lost 6 bases; unmatched junction nucleotides: 6. Here the CDR3 reads CASSTGGRVNTIYF. The CDR3, as DNA: TGTGCCAGCAGTACAGGGGGAAGAGTAAACACCATATATTTT.

The chain carries TRBV27 and TRBJ2-7; D is uncertain. The V end lost 7 bases, the J end lost 4 bases, and 20 bases lay between the germline ends. Per the germline V gene, CDR1 is MNHEY and CDR2 is SMNVEV (reference sequence). The CDR3 runs to 15 residues. CDR3: CASKKSFPGSYEQYF. CDR3 nucleotides: TGTGCCAGCAAAAAATCTTTCCCGGGTTCTTACGAGCAGTACTTC.

CDR3: CASSLKGTSGTDTQYF. The CDR3 nucleotides are TGTGCCAGCAGCCTCAAGGGGACTAGCGGGACAGATACGCAGTATTTT. The V call is TRBV5-8, the J call TRBJ2-3; 12 bases are shared with TRBD2. J lost 3 bases, V lost 4 bases, and 6 bases had no gene match. The CDR3 loop spans 16 amino acids. Germline V gene lookup returns CDR1 SGHTS and CDR2 YDEGEE.

The chain joins TRBV5-4 to TRBJ1-1; D is perhaps TRBD1 (5 bases). Trimming cost V 3 bases and J 6 bases, with 15 bases left between them. CDR1 is SGHNT, CDR2 YYREEE, per germline (reference sequence). The CDR3 is made up of 14 amino acids. CDR3 sequence (DNA): TGTGCCAGCAGCTCTGGCGCGTCGGGGCCTGAAGCTTTCTTT. Translating it yields CASSSGASGPEAFF.

The gene calls are TRBV5-1 and TRBJ1-1; TRBD1 aligns across 9 bases. Trimming at V came to 4 bases and at J to 1 base, leaving 5 bases not matched to a gene. Germline CDR1 reads SGHRS; CDR2 reads YFSETQ. This CDR3 spans 15 amino acids. CDR3 sequence: CASSTGQGSNTEAFF. The CDR3 DNA reads TGCGCCAGCAGCACCGGACAGGGGTCGAACACTGAAGCTTTCTTT.

There are many counts of this clone. The chain combines TRBV6-4 with TRBJ2-3, with TRBD2 matching 13 bases. The CDR3 spans 18 residues. CDR1 and CDR2 from the germline V gene are MRHNA and SNTAGT. With 2 bases clipped from V and 7 bases from J, the junction kept 12 bases outside the gene matches. The CDR3 bases are TGTGCCAGCAGTGACACAAAGCACTGGACTAGCGGGAGCAATACGCAGTATTTT. Translation: CASSDTKHWTSGSNTQYF.

This clone occurred once. The V and J genes are TRBV19 and TRBJ2-7; 9 bases are a match to TRBD1. Germline V lookup: CDR1 LNHDA, CDR2 SQIVND (reference sequence). The length of the CDR3 is 15 residues. The trim removed 3 bases at V and 2 bases at J, leaving 5 bases unmatched. CDR3 in amino acids: CASSISGQGPYEQYF. CDR3 DNA: TGTGCCAGTAGTATTTCGGGACAGGGTCCCTACGAGCAGTACTTC.

V usage is TRBV28 and J usage is TRBJ2-2; unclear D gene. Trimming stripped 1 base from V and 8 bases from J, with 11 bases between. There are 14 residues in the CDR3. In germline, CDR1 is MDHEN, CDR2 SYDVKM. The DNA of the CDR3 is TGTGCCAGCAGTTTATCTGGCTTCATAGGGGAGCTGTTTTTT. This encodes CASSLSGFIGELFF.

This clone showed up many times. This chain connects TRBV7-9 to TRBJ1-5; 7 bases fit TRBD1. Germline V lookup: CDR1 SEHNR, CDR2 FQNEAQ (reference sequence). Unmatched junction bases numbered 7, after V lost 10 bases and J lost 1 base. The CDR3 runs to 14 residues. This chain's CDR3 is CATGTEGSNQPQHF. CDR3 nucleotides: TGTGCCACCGGGACAGAAGGAAGCAATCAGCCCCAGCATTTT.

This clone was picked up a small number of times. The rearrangement joins TRBV30 to TRBJ1-5; weak D call: TRBD1 (5 bases). This CDR3 contains 14 residues. Germline CDR1 reads GTSNPN; CDR2 reads SVGIG (reference sequence). V shed 2 bases and J shed 9 bases, with 17 bases lying between them. Here the CDR3 reads CAWSPDSQTMPQHF. The CDR3 coding sequence is TGTGCCTGGAGTCCCGACAGCCAAACGATGCCCCAGCATTTT. Based on the CDR3 plus reference TRBV30 and TRBJ1-5, the full variable domain is SQTIHQWPATLVQPVGSPLSLECTVEGTSNPNLYWYRQAAGRGLQLLFYSVGIGQISSEVPQNLSASRPQDRQFILSSKKLLLSDSGFYLCAWSPDSQTMPQHFGDGTRLSIL.

This clone has just one count. This chain connects TRBV28 to TRBJ1-1; no clear D. The CDR3 covers 12 residues. CDR1 is MDHEN and CDR2 is SYDVKM in the germline V gene. Trimming removed 8 bases from V and 3 bases from J, with 10 bases in between. The CDR3 here is CASGSAYTEAFF. The CDR3 coding sequence is TGTGCCAGCGGGAGCGCGTACACTGAAGCTTTCTTT.

This rearrangement joins TRBV28 to TRBJ2-3, with D unclear. The CDR3 loop spans 11 amino acids. The germline V gene encodes CDR1 MDHEN and CDR2 SYDVKM. The V gene lost 2 bases and the J gene lost 5 bases, with 2 bases spanning the gap. The CDR3 loop is CASSLEDTQYF. Written as DNA, the CDR3 is TGTGCCAGCAGTTTAGAAGATACGCAGTATTTT. Full variable domain (missing parts from reference TRBV28 and TRBJ2-3): DVKVTQSSRYLVKRTGEKVFLECVQDMDHENMFWYRQDPGLGLRLIYFSYDVKMKEKGDIPEGYSVSREKKERFSLILESASTNQTSMYLCASSLEDTQYFGPGTRLTVL.

The chain joins TRBV7-2 to TRBJ1-2, with TRBD1 matching over 8 bases. The germline CDR1 and CDR2 sequences are SGHTA and FQGNSA. The CDR3 is 15 amino acids. V dropped 5 bases and J dropped 2; count of bases not matched to a gene: 7. The CDR3: CASSPRQGWNYGYTF. Written as DNA, the CDR3 is TGTGCCAGCAGCCCACGACAGGGGTGGAACTATGGCTACACCTTC. The full variable domain, its missing parts supplied by reference TRBV7-2 and TRBJ1-2, is GAGVSQSPSNKVTEKGKDVELRCDPISGHTALYWYRQSLGQGLEFLIYFQGNSAPDKSGLPSDRFSAERTGGSVSTLTIQRTQQEDSAVYLCASSPRQGWNYGYTFGSGTRLTVV.

The chain joins TRBV28 to TRBJ2-1, with D perhaps given as TRBD1 or TRBD2 (7 bases each). The V gene lost 1 base and the J gene lost 12 bases, with 13 bases spanning the gap. The CDR3 is 13 residues long. The germline V gene has CDR1 MDHEN and CDR2 SYDVKM. The CDR3 nucleotides read TGTGCCAGCAGTTTATTGGGAGGGGGCGGGCAGTTCTTC. This encodes CASSLLGGGGQFF. Supplemented by reference TRBV28 and TRBJ2-1, the full variable domain reads DVKVTQSSRYLVKRTGEKVFLECVQDMDHENMFWYRQDPGLGLRLIYFSYDVKMKEKGDIPEGYSVSREKKERFSLILESASTNQTSMYLCASSLLGGGGQFFGPGTRLTVL.

This sequence joins TRBV10-3 and TRBJ2-1, with TRBD1 matching over 7 bases. After removal of 7 bases from V and 8 bases from J, the junction contained 5 bases not matched to a gene. Germline V CDR1 and CDR2: ENHRY, SYGVKD. CDR3 length: 12 amino acids. CDR3 amino acids: CAIKGAGYEQFF. CDR3 DNA: TGTGCCATCAAGGGGGCCGGCTATGAGCAGTTCTTC.

This chain joins TRBV5-6 and TRBJ2-7, with unresolved D. Per the germline V gene, CDR1 is SGHDT and CDR2 is YYEEEE. This CDR3 spans 12 amino acids. V lost 4 bases to trimming and J lost 2 bases, with 7 bases between them. CDR3 sequence: CASSAVTYEQYF. The CDR3 DNA reads TGTGCCAGCAGCGCAGTGACCTACGAGCAGTACTTC.